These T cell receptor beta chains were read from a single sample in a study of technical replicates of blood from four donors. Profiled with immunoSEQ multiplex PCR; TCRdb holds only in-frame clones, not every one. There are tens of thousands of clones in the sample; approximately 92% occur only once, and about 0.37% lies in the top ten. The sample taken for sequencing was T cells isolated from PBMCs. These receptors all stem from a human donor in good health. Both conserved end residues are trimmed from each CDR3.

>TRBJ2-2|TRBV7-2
ASSQDFVAISGELF
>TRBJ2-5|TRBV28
ASSLGRLAGFGQETQY
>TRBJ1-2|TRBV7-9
ASSSAYNRLYGYT
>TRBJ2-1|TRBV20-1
SAPGGIRQF
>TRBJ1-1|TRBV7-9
ASILLMDTEAF
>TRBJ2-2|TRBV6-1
ASSPLQGYAGELF
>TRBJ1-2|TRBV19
ASSIDLALYGYT
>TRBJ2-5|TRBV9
ASSVALAGGQVETQY
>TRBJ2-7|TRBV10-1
ASSGPRSGIYEQY
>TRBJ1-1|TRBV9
ASSVGGDTEAF
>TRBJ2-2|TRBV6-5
ASSYPTTGAGELF
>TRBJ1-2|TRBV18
ASSLGTGDYGYT
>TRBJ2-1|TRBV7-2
ASSLSLSTSYNEQF
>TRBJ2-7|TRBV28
ASSDSGRYYEQY
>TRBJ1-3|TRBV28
ATLLYGQAHTIY
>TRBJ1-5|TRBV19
ASCQGRGQPQH
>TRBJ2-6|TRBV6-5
ATLGAGANVLT
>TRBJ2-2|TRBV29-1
SGVQAGGPTGELF
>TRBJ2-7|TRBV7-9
ASSTVYEQY
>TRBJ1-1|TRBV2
ASGGVTSEAF
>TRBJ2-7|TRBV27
AVSPPGVGEQY
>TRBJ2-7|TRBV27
ASSSGTSGYEQY
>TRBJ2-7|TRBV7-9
ASSPTVYEQY
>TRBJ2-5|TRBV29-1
STRLVETQY
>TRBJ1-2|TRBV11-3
ASSSISRGRDYGYT
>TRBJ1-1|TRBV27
ASSLAHRANWNTEAF
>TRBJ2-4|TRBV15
ATSRPGFPKNIQY
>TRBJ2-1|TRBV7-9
ASTPPGGSSYNEQF
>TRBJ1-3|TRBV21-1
ASSVPGSLRNTIY
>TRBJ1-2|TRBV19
ASTPTGDYGYT
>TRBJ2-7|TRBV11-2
ASSLIVDEQY
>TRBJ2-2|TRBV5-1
ASSFLAGEELF
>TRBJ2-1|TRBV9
ASSVSGRESNEQF
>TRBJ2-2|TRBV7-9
ASSLGPPGLATTGELF
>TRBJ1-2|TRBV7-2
ASSLERDFGYT
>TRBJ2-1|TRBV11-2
ASRTTVNEQF
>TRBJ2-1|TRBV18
ASSEVLAGRYNEQF
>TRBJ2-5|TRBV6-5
ASSSPPRGTQY
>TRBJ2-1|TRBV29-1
SLEGPGQRDNEQF
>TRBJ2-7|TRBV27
ASSTQPPGQIEQY
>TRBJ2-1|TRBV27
ASSLAMSSYNEQF
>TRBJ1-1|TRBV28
ASSYNSYTEAF
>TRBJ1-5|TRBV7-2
ASSLDRGRNQPQH
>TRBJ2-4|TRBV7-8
ASSLRPRGSKNIQY